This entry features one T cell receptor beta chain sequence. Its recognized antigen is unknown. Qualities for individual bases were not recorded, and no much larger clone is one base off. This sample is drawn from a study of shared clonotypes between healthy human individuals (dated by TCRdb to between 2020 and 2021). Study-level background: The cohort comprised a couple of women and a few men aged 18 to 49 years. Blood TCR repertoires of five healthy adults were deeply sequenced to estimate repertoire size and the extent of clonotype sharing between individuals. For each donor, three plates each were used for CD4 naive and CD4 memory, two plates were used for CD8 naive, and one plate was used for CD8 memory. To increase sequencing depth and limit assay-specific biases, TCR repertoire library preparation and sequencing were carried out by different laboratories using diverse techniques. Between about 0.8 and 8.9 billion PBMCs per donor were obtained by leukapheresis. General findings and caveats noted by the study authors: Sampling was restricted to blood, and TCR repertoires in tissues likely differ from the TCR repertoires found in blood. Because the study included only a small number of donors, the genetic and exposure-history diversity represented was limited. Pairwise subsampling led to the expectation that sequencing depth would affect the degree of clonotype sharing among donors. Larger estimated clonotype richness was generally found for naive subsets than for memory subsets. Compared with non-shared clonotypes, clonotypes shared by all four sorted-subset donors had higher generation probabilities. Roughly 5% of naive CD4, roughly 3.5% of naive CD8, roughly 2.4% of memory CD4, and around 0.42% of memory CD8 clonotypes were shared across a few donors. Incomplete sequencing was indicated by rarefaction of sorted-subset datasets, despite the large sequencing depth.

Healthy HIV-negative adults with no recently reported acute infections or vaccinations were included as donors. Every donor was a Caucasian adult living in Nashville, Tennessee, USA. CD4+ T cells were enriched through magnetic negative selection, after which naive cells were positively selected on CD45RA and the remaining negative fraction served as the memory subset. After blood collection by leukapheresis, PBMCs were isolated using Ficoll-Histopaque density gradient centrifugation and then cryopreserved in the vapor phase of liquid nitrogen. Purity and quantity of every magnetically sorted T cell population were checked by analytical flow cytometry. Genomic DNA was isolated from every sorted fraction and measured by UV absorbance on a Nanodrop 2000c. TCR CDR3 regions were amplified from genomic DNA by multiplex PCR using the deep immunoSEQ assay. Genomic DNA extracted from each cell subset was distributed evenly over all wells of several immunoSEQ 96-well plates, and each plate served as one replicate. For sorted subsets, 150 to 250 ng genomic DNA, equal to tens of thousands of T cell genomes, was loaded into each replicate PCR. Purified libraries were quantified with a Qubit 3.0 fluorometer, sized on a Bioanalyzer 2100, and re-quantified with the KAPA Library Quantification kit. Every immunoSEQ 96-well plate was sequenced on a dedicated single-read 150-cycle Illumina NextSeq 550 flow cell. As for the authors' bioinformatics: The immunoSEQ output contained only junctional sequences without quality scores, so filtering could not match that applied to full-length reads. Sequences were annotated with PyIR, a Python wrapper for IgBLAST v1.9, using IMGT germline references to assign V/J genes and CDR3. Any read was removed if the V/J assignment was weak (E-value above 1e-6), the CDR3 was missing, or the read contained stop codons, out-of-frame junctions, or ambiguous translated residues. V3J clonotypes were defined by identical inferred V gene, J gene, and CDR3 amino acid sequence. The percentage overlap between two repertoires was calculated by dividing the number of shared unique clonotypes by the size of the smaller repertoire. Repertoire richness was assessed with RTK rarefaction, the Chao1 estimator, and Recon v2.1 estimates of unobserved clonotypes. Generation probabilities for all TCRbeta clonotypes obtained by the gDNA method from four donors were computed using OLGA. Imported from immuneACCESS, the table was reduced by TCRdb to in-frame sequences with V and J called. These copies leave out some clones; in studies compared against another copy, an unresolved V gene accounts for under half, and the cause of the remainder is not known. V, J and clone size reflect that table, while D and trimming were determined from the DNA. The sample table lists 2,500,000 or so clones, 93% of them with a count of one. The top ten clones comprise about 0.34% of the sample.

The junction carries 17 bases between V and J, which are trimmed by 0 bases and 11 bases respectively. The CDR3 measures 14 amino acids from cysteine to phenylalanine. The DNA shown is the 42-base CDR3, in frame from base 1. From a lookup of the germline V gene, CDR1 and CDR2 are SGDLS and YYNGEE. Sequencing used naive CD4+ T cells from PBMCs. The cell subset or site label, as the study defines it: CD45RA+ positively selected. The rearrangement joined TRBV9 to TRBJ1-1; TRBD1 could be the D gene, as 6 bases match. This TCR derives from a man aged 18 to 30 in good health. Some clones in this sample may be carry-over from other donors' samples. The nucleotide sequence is TGTGCCAGCAGCGTAGAGGGGGATGGTGGGTCGGCTTTCTTT. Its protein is CASSVEGDGGSAFF. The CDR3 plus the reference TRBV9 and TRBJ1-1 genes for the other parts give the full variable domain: DSGVTQTPKHLITATGQRVTLRCSPRSGDLSVYWYQQSLDQGLQFLIQYYNGEERAKGNILERFSAQQFPDLHSELNLSSLELGDSALYFCASSVEGDGGSAFFGQGTRLTVV.